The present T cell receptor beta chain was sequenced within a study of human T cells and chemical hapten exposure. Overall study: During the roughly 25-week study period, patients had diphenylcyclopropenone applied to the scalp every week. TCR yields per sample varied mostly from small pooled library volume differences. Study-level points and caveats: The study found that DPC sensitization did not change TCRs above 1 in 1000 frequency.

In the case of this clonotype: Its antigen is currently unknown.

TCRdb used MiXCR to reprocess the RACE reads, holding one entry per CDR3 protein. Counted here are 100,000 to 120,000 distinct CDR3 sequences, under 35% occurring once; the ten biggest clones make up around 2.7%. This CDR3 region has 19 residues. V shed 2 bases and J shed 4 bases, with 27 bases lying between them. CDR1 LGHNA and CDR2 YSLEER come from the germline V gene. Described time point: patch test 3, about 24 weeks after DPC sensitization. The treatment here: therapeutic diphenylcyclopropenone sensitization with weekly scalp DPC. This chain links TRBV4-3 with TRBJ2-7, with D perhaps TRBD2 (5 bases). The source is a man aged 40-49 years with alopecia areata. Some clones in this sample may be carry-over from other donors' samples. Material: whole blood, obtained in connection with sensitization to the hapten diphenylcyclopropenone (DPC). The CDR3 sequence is CASSQSSGAPQSETYEQYV. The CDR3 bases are TGCGCCAGCAGCCAATCCAGCGGAGCACCCCAAAGTGAGACATACGAGCAGTACGTC.